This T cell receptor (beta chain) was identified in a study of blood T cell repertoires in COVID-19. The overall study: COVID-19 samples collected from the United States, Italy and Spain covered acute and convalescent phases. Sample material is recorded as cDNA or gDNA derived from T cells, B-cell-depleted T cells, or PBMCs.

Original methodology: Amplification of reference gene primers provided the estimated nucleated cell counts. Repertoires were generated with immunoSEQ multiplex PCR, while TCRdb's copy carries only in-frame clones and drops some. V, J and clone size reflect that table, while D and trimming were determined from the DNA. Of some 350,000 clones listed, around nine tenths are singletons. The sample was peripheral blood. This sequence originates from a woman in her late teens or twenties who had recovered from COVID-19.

The CDR3 sequence is CASAGSPGTGITDTQYF. CDR3 in DNA: TGCGCCAGCGCTGGGTCCCCTGGGACAGGTATAACAGATACGCAGTATTTT. The chain couples TRBV5-1 to TRBJ2-3; 8 bases map to TRBD1. Germline V CDR1 and CDR2: SGHRS, YFSETQ. Trimming removed 7 bases from V and 3 bases from J; junction bases left unmatched: 16. The CDR3 extends over 17 amino acids.